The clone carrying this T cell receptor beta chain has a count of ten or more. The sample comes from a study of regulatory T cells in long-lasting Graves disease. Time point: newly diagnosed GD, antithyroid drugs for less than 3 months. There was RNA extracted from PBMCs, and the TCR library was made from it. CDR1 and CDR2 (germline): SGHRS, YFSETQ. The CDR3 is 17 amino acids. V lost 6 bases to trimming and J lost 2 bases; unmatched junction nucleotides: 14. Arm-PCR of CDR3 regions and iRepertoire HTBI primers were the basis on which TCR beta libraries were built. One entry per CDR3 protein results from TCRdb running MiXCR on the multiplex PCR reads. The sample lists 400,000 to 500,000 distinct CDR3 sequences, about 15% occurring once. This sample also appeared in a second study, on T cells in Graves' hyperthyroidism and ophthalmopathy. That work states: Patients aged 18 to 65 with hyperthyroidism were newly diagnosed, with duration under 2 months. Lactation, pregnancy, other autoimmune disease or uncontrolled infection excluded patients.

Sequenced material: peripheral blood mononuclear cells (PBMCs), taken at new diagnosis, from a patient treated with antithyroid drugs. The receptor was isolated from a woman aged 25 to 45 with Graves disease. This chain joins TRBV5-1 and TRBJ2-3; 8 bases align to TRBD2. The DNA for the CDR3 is TGCGCCAGCACCTACTTAGTGCGGGAGGTCCCCACAGATACGCAGTATTTT. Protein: CASTYLVREVPTDTQYF. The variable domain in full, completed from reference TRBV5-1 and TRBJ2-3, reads KAGVTQTPRYLIKTRGQQVTLSCSPISGHRSVSWYQQTPGQGLQFLFEYFSETQRNKGNFPGRFSGRQFSNSRSEMNVSTLELGDSALYLCASTYLVREVPTDTQYFGPGTRLTVL.